This TCR beta chain emerged from a study of blood T cell repertoires in COVID-19. The repertoire was sequenced with immunoSEQ multiplex PCR; TCRdb's copy has only in-frame clones and lacks some. The sample consists of over 150,000 clones, about 86% of them appearing once. Germline V gene data show CDR1 as WNHNN and CDR2 as SYGVQD (reference sequence). CDR3 length equals 16 residues. The V and J ends lost 1 base and 0 bases respectively, with 9 bases between them. The sequencing sample was made of peripheral blood. The sequence was obtained from a man in his fifties or sixties with active or convalescent COVID-19. The chain carries TRBV10-1 and TRBJ2-2; tentative D call: TRBD2 (6 bases). The CDR3 spells CASSEWGEANTGELFF. CDR3 nucleotides: TGCGCCAGCAGTGAGTGGGGGGAGGCGAACACCGGGGAGCTGTTTTTT.